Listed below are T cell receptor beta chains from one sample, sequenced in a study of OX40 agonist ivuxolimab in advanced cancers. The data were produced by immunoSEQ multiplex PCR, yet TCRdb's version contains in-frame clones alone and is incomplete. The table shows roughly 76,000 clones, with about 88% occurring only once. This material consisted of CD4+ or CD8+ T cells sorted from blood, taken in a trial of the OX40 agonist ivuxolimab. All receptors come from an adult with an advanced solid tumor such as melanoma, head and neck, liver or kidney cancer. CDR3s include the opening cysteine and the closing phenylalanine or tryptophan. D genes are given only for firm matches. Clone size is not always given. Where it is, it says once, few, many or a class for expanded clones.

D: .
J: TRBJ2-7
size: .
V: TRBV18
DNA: TGTGCCAGCTCACCGTCAGCCTCCTACGAGCAGTACTTC
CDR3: CASSPSASYEQYF

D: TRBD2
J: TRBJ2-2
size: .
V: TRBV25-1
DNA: TGTGCCAGCACCCCACTGACTAGCGGGCCCACCGGGGAGCTGTTTTTT
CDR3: CASTPLTSGPTGELFF

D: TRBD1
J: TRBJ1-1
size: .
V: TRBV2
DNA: TGTGCCAGCAGTCCATTCAGGGGGCTGAACACTGAAGCTTTCTTT
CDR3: CASSPFRGLNTEAFF

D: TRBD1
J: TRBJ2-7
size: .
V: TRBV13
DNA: TGTGCCAGCAGCCCTAGGACAGGGGGAAACTACGAGCAGTACTTC
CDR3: CASSPRTGGNYEQYF

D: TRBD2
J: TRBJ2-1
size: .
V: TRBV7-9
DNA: TGTGCCAGCAGCCCCTGGGCAAGCGGGAGAGACAATGAGCAGTTCTTC
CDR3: CASSPWASGRDNEQFF

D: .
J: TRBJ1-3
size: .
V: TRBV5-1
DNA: TGCGCCAGCAGCTTGGGCCATACCGGGGGAAACACCATATATTTT
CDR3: CASSLGHTGGNTIYF

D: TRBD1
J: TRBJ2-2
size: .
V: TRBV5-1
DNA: TGCGCCAGCAGCTTGCCCCGGACAGGGGTGGCCGGGGAGCTGTTTTTT
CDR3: CASSLPRTGVAGELFF

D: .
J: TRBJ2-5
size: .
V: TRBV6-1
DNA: TGTGCCAGCAGTGAAGCGCCAAGACAAGAGACCCAGTACTTC
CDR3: CASSEAPRQETQYF

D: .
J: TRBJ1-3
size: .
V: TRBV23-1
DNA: TGCGCCAGCAGCCGAATGGGGGGGAACACCATATATTTT
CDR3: CASSRMGGNTIYF

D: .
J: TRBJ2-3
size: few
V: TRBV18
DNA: TGTGCCAGCTCACCACGCGGCAGCACAGATACGCAGTATTTT
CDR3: CASSPRGSTDTQYF

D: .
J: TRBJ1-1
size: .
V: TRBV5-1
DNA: TGCGCCAGCAGCCCCCTTTCGGGCCCGGAAGCTTTCTTT
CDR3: CASSPLSGPEAFF